The rows below give T cell receptor beta chains drawn from one sample of a study of CXCR3-negative and CXCR3-positive naive CD8 T cells. TCRdb processed the 5' RACE reads again and assigns one entry to each CDR3 protein, with no DNA. The sample data list some 130,000 distinct CDR3 sequences. The specimen sequenced was naive CXCR3+ CD8+ T cells from blood. The receptor source for this set is a human donor in good health. Some clones in this sample may be carry-over from other donors' samples. Each CDR3 is given with its conserved first and last residue.

>TRBJ2-1|TRBV9
CASSPGGQGANEQFF
>TRBJ2-5|TRBV5-6
CASSLALGQGQETQYF
>TRBJ2-1|TRBV6-5
CASSYSVNEQFF
>TRBJ2-7|TRBV28
CASSSGLAGAYEQYF
>TRBJ2-5|TRBV2
CASSEGSGTHRTQYF
>TRBJ2-1|TRBV4-1
CASSQVSSGMNEQFF
>TRBJ2-7|TRBV7-9
CASEMSYEQYF
>TRBJ2-1|TRBV5-1
CASSSHGGGNEQFF
>TRBJ2-1|TRBV12-3/TRBV12-4
CASLPGPSSYNEQFF
>TRBJ2-1|TRBV10-3
CAIFTPGLHNEQFF
>TRBJ2-7|TRBV27
CASSLSGGGAVREQYF
>TRBJ2-7|TRBV6-5
CASSSGLNRGNYEQYF
>TRBJ2-7|TRBV20-1
CSAPGASGTQYFYEQYF
>TRBJ2-3|TRBV13
CASSPLAETSTDTQYF
>TRBJ1-1|TRBV28
CASSFFFLGTEAFF
>TRBJ1-2|TRBV6-5
CASSSIIDRPDFYGYTF
>TRBJ1-1|TRBV9
CASSVGREVSVHGNTEAFF
>TRBJ1-4|TRBV6-6
CASSYSGPGGTNEKLFF
>TRBJ1-6|TRBV4-2
CASSQASYNSPLHF
>TRBJ2-1|TRBV4-3
CASSQDQASGGIEQFF
>TRBJ2-5|TRBV28
CASNSPRTQYF
>TRBJ2-1|TRBV11-2
CASSLISGIYTEQFF
>TRBJ2-1|TRBV29-1
CSVEGRTSPGGNEQFF
>TRBJ2-7|TRBV5-1
CASSVTGAYEQYF
>TRBJ2-5|TRBV20-1
CSDPKTSGMETQYF
>TRBJ1-1|TRBV4-2
CASSQDRQVNTEAFF
>TRBJ1-1|TRBV7-9
CASSLTGGITEAFF
>TRBJ2-1|TRBV7-8
CASSLGQGHNEQFF
>TRBJ2-7|TRBV7-2
CASSFGGVPYEQYF
>TRBJ1-2|TRBV25-1
CASSDSDRGRGNYGYTF